This entry lists 17 T cell receptor beta chains sequenced from one sample in a study of blood T cell repertoires in COVID-19. Assay used: immunoSEQ multiplex PCR; TCRdb lists only in-frame clones, some missing. Of 80,000 to 100,000 clones listed, just over 85% are singletons. Material: peripheral blood. These receptors all stem from a woman of 80 years or more in a cohort sampled during active or convalescent COVID-19.

This chain uses TRBV11-2 with TRBJ2-1; no clear D gene. Trimming left V 0 bases short and J 6 bases short, with 15 bases between. The germline CDR1 and CDR2 sequences are SGHAT and FQNNGV. The CDR3 runs to 16 residues. Written as DNA, the CDR3 is TGTGCCAGCAGCTTAGATTCGGCAGTTCGCGGCAATGAGCAGTTCTTC. As protein: CASSLDSAVRGNEQFF. Looking up the rest from reference TRBV11-2 and TRBJ2-1 gives the full variable domain: EAGVAQSPRYKIIEKRQSVAFWCNPISGHATLYWYQQILGQGPKLLIQFQNNGVVDDSQLPKDRFSAERLKGVDSTLKIQPAKLEDSAVYLCASSLDSAVRGNEQFFGPGTRLTVL.

This chain uses TRBV4-1 with TRBJ1-6, with TRBD1 as a possible D gene (5 bases). V lost 4 bases to trimming and J lost 12 bases, with 13 bases between them. The CDR3 extends over 13 amino acids. The germline CDR1 and CDR2 sequences are MGHRA and YSYEKL. CDR3 sequence: CASSPERDLPLHF. CDR3 bases: TGCGCCAGCAGCCCAGAGCGGGACTTACCCCTCCACTTT.

CDR3 sequence: CASSSGLQYQETQYF. The CDR3 DNA follows: TGTGCCAGCAGCTCAGGACTCCAGTACCAAGAGACCCAGTACTTC. The chain carries TRBV7-6 and TRBJ2-5; perhaps TRBD2 as D (5 bases). This CDR3 spans 15 amino acids. CDR1 is SGHVS and CDR2 is FNYEAQ in the germline V gene. V lost 4 bases to trimming and J lost 0 bases, with 12 bases between them.

There are a few counts of this clone. The V gene is TRBV4-1, the J gene TRBJ2-3; D call uncertain. Trimming stripped 2 bases from V and 6 bases from J, with 18 bases between. CDR3 length equals 16 residues. Germline V lookup: CDR1 MGHRA, CDR2 YSYEKL. CDR3 sequence reads: CASSQSVNIRLDTQYF. The DNA of the CDR3 is TGCGCCAGCAGCCAAAGTGTGAACATCCGCCTGGATACGCAGTATTTT.

The sample holds a few counts of this clone. The rearrangement uses TRBV28 and TRBJ2-1, with 7 bases lining up with TRBD1. The CDR3 runs to 13 residues. Germline assignment: CDR1 MDHEN and CDR2 SYDVKM. V gave up 5 bases and J gave up 9 bases; unmatched junction bases: 7. CDR3 DNA sequence: TGTGCCAGCAGTAATTTAGGGGGCGGTGAGCAGTTCTTC. Residues: CASSNLGGGEQFF. Using reference TRBV28 and TRBJ2-1 for the parts outside the CDR3, the full variable domain is DVKVTQSSRYLVKRTGEKVFLECVQDMDHENMFWYRQDPGLGLRLIYFSYDVKMKEKGDIPEGYSVSREKKERFSLILESASTNQTSMYLCASSNLGGGEQFFGPGTRLTVL.

The chain carries TRBV6-5 and TRBJ1-1; D gene unclear. Per germline, CDR1 MNHEY and CDR2 SVGAGI. Trimming pared 8 bases from V and 2 bases from J, leaving 9 bases between. The CDR3 has 12 amino acids. CDR3: CASAGFNTEAFF. CDR3 sequence (DNA): TGTGCCAGCGCCGGGTTCAACACTGAAGCTTTCTTT.

V gene TRBV5-4 combines with J gene TRBJ2-1; TRBD2 is a possible D gene (6 bases). Trimming removed 6 bases at V and 15 bases at J, with 19 bases between. Per germline, CDR1 SGHNT and CDR2 YYREEE (reference sequence). CDR3 length equals 12 residues. The CDR3 sequence: CASNQRGGVWFF. The CDR3 region has the DNA TGTGCCAGCAATCAGAGGGGAGGTGTTTGGTTCTTC.

The gene calls are TRBV11-3 and TRBJ1-6; D remains unclear. Germline CDR1 SGHNT, CDR2 YENEEA. Trimming shortened V by 1 base and J by 6 bases, and 10 bases separated the two germline ends. The CDR3 is 15 residues long. CDR3 residues: CASSLGGLGNSPLHF. CDR3 in DNA: TGTGCCAGCAGCTTAGGAGGTCTCGGTAATTCACCCCTCCACTTT.

The chain recombines TRBV7-8 with TRBJ1-1; the match to TRBD1 covers 7 bases. The germline CDR1 and CDR2 sequences are SGHVS and FQNEAQ. The trim removed 6 bases at V and 1 base at J, leaving 5 bases unmatched. CDR3 length equals 14 residues. As DNA, the CDR3 is TGTGCCAGCAGAAGGGGACAGCCGAACACTGAAGCTTTCTTT. This encodes CASRRGQPNTEAFF.

The rearrangement joins TRBV5-1 to TRBJ2-1; a possible D gene is TRBD2 (7 bases). Germline V lookup: CDR1 SGHRS, CDR2 YFSETQ. Trimming left V 4 bases short and J 6 bases short, with 14 bases between. The CDR3 covers 14 residues. The CDR3 is CASSVGASGNEQFF. In DNA, the CDR3 is TGCGCCAGCAGCGTGGGGGCTAGCGGCAATGAGCAGTTCTTC. Full variable domain (rest looked up from reference TRBV5-1 and TRBJ2-1): KAGVTQTPRYLIKTRGQQVTLSCSPISGHRSVSWYQQTPGQGLQFLFEYFSETQRNKGNFPGRFSGRQFSNSRSEMNVSTLELGDSALYLCASSVGASGNEQFFGPGTRLTVL.

V is TRBV2 and J is TRBJ1-2; the match to TRBD1 covers 9 bases. The trim removed 8 bases at V and 2 bases at J, leaving 15 bases unmatched. In germline, CDR1 is SNHLY, CDR2 FYNNEI. The CDR3 runs to 17 residues. CDR3 residues: CASEREAGTGKNYGYTF. The CDR3 DNA reads TGTGCCAGCGAAAGAGAAGCGGGGACAGGGAAAAACTATGGCTACACCTTC.

CDR3 protein: CASSESTASGRRADTQYF. CDR3 nucleotide sequence: TGCGCCAGCAGTGAGTCCACGGCTAGCGGGAGGAGGGCAGATACGCAGTATTTT. The rearrangement links TRBV10-2 to TRBJ2-3; TRBD2 matches at 11 bases. Germline CDR1 is WSHSY and CDR2 is SAAADI. With V trimmed by 0 bases and J by 4 bases, 9 bases remained unmatched. The CDR3 totals 18 residues.

The chain links TRBV28 to TRBJ1-2, with TRBD1 matching 9 bases. This CDR3 has 13 residues. V shed 7 bases and J 4 bases; nucleotides not matched to a gene: 4. Germline values: CDR1 MDHEN, CDR2 SYDVKM. The CDR3: CASNNRGPYGYTF. The DNA of the CDR3 is TGTGCCAGCAATAACAGGGGGCCCTATGGCTACACCTTC.

This clone has a single count. V usage is TRBV19 and J usage is TRBJ1-1, with 8 nucleotides matching TRBD1. CDR1 LNHDA and CDR2 SQIVND come from the germline V gene (reference sequence). V was clipped by 9 bases and J by 3 bases; unmatched bases: 12. The CDR3 sequence is 15 residues long. CDR3 nucleotide sequence: TGTGCCAGCTTACCGGGAAACAGGGGGTACACTGAAGCTTTCTTT. Translation: CASLPGNRGYTEAFF.

This chain uses TRBV24-1 with TRBJ2-5; the D gene is possibly TRBD2 (5 bases). CDR3 length equals 13 residues. Per the germline V gene, CDR1 is KGHDR and CDR2 is SFDVKD. Trimming stripped 5 bases from V and 2 bases from J, with 8 bases between. The chain's CDR3 is CATSVGSQETQYF. The CDR3 coding sequence is TGTGCCACCAGTGTAGGGAGTCAAGAGACCCAGTACTTC.

The table lists this clone with a count of one. The chain combines TRBV5-1 with TRBJ2-3; maybe TRBD1 (6 bases). The CDR3 loop spans 14 amino acids. CDR1 SGHRS and CDR2 YFSETQ come from the germline V gene. The ends were cut back, 4 bases at V and 6 bases at J, with 15 bases in the middle. CDR3 DNA: TGCGCCAGCAGCGTTACAGGGACCACGGATACGCAGTATTTT. It is translated as CASSVTGTTDTQYF.

This clone was observed a single time. The chain employs TRBV15 and TRBJ2-3; D may be TRBD2 (5 bases). Deletions cut 1 base from V and 10 bases from J, with 18 bases between. This CDR3 is 15 amino acids long. From germline, CDR1 is LNHNV and CDR2 YYDKDF (reference sequence). Written as DNA, the CDR3 is TGTGCCACCAGCAGAGCTTGGGAGTCCGGTTCTCCGCAGTATTTT. Translation: CATSRAWESGSPQYF. The whole variable domain, remainder taken from reference TRBV15 and TRBJ2-3, is DAMVIQNPRYQVTQFGKPVTLSCSQTLNHNVMYWYQQKSSQAPKLLFHYYDKDFNNEADTPDNFQSRRPNTSFCFLDIRSPGLGDTAMYLCATSRAWESGSPQYFGPGTRLTVL.